Listed here are 5 T cell receptor beta chains from one sample, sequenced in a study of blood T cell repertoires in COVID-19. Some clones are missing from TCRdb's copy, which holds only in-frame ones; the method was immunoSEQ multiplex PCR. The repertoire consists of approximately 150,000 clones, with around 90% occurring once and the leading ten covering around 1.5%. Sequencing used peripheral blood. The receptors come from a human donor in a cohort sampled during active COVID-19.

This sequence joins TRBV2 and TRBJ2-1, with TRBD2 matching over 10 bases. Germline V lookup: CDR1 SNHLY, CDR2 FYNNEI. This CDR3 is 15 amino acids long. With V trimmed by 4 bases and J by 9 bases, 9 bases remained unmatched. The chain's CDR3 is CASSGSSGGAGEQFF. The CDR3 DNA follows: TGTGCCAGCAGTGGATCAAGCGGGGGGGCCGGTGAGCAGTTCTTC.

As regards this clone: An end of the junction does not agree with germline; a read error may underlie this. The chain joins TRBV7-7 to TRBJ2-2, with TRBD2 as a possible D gene (5 bases). The CDR3 sequence is 15 residues long. In germline, CDR1 is SSHAT, CDR2 FNYEAQ (reference sequence). CDR3 nucleotide sequence: TGTGCTAGCAGCTTGGGCGGGTCGAACACCGGGGAGCTGTTTTTT. This encodes CASSLGGSNTGELFF.

This chain joins TRBV6-5 and TRBJ1-2; D is undetermined. V gave up 0 bases and J gave up 0 bases, with 11 bases separating them. Germline V gene data show CDR1 as MNHEY and CDR2 as SVGAGI. This CDR3 region has 16 residues. The CDR3, as DNA: TGTGCCAGCAGTTACTCGTGGTCGGTATCTAACTATGGCTACACCTTC. Translated, it gives CASSYSWSVSNYGYTF.

The V gene is TRBV7-2, the J gene TRBJ2-2; TRBD2 agrees at 7 bases. Germline V gene lookup returns CDR1 SGHTA and CDR2 FQGNSA. J was trimmed by 4 bases and V by 2 bases; bases with no gene match: 4. The CDR3 totals 15 residues. The CDR3, as DNA: TGTGCCAGCAGCTTAACACTAGCGTCCACCGGGGAGCTGTTTTTT. Protein sequence: CASSLTLASTGELFF.

The chain joins TRBV30 to TRBJ1-1, with a possible D match to TRBD1 (6 bases). The CDR3 is made up of 13 amino acids. Germline CDR1 and CDR2: GTSNPN and SVGIG (reference sequence). Trimming pared 0 bases from V and 5 bases from J, leaving 10 bases between. The CDR3 sequence is CAWSVNRDTEAFF. In nucleotides, the CDR3 is TGTGCCTGGAGTGTTAACAGGGATACTGAAGCTTTCTTT.